Below, one TCR beta chain is given with its context. Its matching antigen is unknown. The CDR3 has 16 residues. Germline CDR1 MNHEY, CDR2 SMNVEV (reference sequence). V dropped 4 bases and J dropped 7 bases, with 20 bases sitting between them. The study based diagnoses on clinical symptoms, serum thyroxine and TRAb, thyroid ultrasound and orbital computed tomography. The entry originates in a study of T cells in Graves' hyperthyroidism and ophthalmopathy. Regarding the study as a whole: Ophthalmopathy, as predicted by the model, came a median approximately 5.9 months after the prediction.

RNA transcripts yielded amplified TCR beta CDR3 regions. HTBI primers were employed in a first-round RT-PCR of the TCR CDR3. TCRdb used MiXCR to reprocess the multiplex PCR reads, holding one entry per CDR3 protein. The repertoire includes 250,000 to 300,000 distinct CDR3 sequences, roughly 19% of them detected once, and under 40% sits in the top ten. The chain links TRBV27 to TRBJ2-1; D might be TRBD1 (6 bases). Sequenced sample: blood. The origin of this receptor is a man aged 50-59 years with Graves' ophthalmopathy. CDR3 amino acids: CASSSEGHPGRNEQFF. In nucleotides, the CDR3 is TGTGCCAGCAGTTCCGAGGGACACCCTGGGAGAAATGAGCAGTTCTTC.